Listed below are T cell receptor beta chains from one sample, sequenced in a study of blood T cell repertoires in COVID-19. Some clones are missing from TCRdb's copy, which holds only in-frame ones; the method was immunoSEQ multiplex PCR. The table records 200,000 to 250,000 clones, 84% of them present only once. Material for sequencing was PBMCs or T cells enriched from blood (not recorded which). Receptor source: a man aged 55 to 69 who had recovered from COVID-19. Each CDR3 is given with its conserved first and last residue. A D gene is named only where the DNA matches it firmly. Clone sizes are given selectively: once, few, many, or a class where the clone is expanded.

.	TRBV29-1	.	TRBJ1-4	CSVSTSGSTNEKLFF	TGCAGCGTCTCAACCTCAGGGTCAACTAATGAAAAACTGTTTTTT
.	TRBV19	TRBD1	TRBJ1-2	CASSGQGRDYGYTF	TGTGCCAGTAGTGGACAGGGGCGGGACTATGGCTACACCTTC
.	TRBV2	TRBD1	TRBJ1-4	CASSQGAGEKLFF	TGTGCCAGCAGTCAGGGGGCGGGAGAAAAACTGTTTTTT
.	TRBV6-5	TRBD1	TRBJ1-1	CASSQWTGGTEAFF	TGTGCCAGCAGTCAGTGGACAGGCGGGACTGAAGCTTTCTTT
.	TRBV6-5	TRBD1	TRBJ1-1	CASSSPNRGSEAFF	TGTGCCAGCAGTTCCCCGAACAGGGGATCTGAAGCTTTCTTT
once	TRBV10-3	.	TRBJ1-6	CAISEGRGDSPLHF	TGTGCCATCAGTGAAGGCAGGGGTGACTCACCCCTCCACTTT
.	TRBV19	.	TRBJ2-3	CASRNRVNTDTQYF	TGTGCCAGTAGGAACCGGGTAAACACAGATACGCAGTATTTT
.	TRBV7-2	.	TRBJ1-4	CASSLGPGLDEKLFF	TGTGCCAGCAGCTTAGGGCCAGGGTTGGATGAAAAACTGTTTTTT
.	TRBV7-3	.	TRBJ2-1	CASSLTTNGGEQFF	TGTGCCAGCAGCTTAACGACTAACGGTGGTGAGCAGTTCTTC
.	TRBV27	TRBD1	TRBJ1-2	CASRYSGTGGYGYTF	TGTGCCAGCAGATATTCCGGGACAGGGGGCTATGGCTACACCTTC
.	TRBV7-3	TRBD1	TRBJ2-1	CASSLDRSSYNEQFF	TGTGCCAGCAGCTTGGACAGGAGCTCCTACAATGAGCAGTTCTTC
.	TRBV7-9	.	TRBJ1-5	CASSLGTDQPQHF	TGTGCCAGCAGCTTAGGCACAGATCAGCCCCAGCATTTT
.	TRBV7-9	.	TRBJ1-3	CASSFGQGNTIYF	TGTGCCAGCAGCTTTGGTCAGGGAAACACCATATATTTT
.	TRBV7-2	.	TRBJ1-5	CASSLEGQTPQPQHF	TGTGCCAGCAGCTTAGAGGGGCAGACGCCCCAGCCCCAGCATTTT
.	TRBV9	.	TRBJ1-6	CASSPTWGGDSPLHF	TGTGCCAGCAGCCCCACCTGGGGGGGGGACTCACCCCTCCACTTT
.	TRBV15	TRBD2	TRBJ2-7	CATSRGKTSGGPSYEQYF	TGTGCCACCAGCAGAGGCAAGACTAGCGGGGGGCCATCCTACGAGCAGTACTTC
.	TRBV3-1/TRBV3-2	TRBD2	TRBJ2-5	CASSHSGGNQETQYF	TGTGCCAGCAGCCATAGCGGGGGCAATCAAGAGACCCAGTACTTC